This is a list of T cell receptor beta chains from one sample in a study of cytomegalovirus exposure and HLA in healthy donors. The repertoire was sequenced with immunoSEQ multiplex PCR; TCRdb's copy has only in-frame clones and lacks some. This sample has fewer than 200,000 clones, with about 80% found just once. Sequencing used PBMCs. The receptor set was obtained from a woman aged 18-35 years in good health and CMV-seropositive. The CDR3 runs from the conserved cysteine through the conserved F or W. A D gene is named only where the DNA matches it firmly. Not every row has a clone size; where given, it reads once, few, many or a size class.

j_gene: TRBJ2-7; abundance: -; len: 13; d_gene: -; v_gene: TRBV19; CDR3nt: TGTGCCAGTAGTATAGATCCCACCTACGAGCAGTACTTC; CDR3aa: CASSIDPTYEQYF
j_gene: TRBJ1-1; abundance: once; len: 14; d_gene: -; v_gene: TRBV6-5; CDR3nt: TGTGCCAGCAGTTCCCCTGAGGTGAACACTGAAGCTTTCTTT; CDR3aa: CASSSPEVNTEAFF
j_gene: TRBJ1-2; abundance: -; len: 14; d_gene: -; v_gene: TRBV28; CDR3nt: TGTGCCAGCACTCAAGGCGGGGGCGCCTATGGCTACACCTTC; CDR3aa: CASTQGGGAYGYTF
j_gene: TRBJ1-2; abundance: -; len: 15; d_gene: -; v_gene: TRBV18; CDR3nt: TGTGCCAGCTCACCGGGGGCCTCCACTAACTATGGCTACACCTTC; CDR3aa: CASSPGASTNYGYTF
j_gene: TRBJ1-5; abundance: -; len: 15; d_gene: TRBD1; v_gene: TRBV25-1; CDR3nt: TGTGCCAGCAGTGAAGACAGGGGGGCTAATCAGCCCCAGCATTTT; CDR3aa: CASSEDRGANQPQHF
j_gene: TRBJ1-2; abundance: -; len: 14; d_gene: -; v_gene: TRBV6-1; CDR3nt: TGTGCCAGCAGACCTCCCGGGTCCCACTATGGCTACACCTTC; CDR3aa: CASRPPGSHYGYTF
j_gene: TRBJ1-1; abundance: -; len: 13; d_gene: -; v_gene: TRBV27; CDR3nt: TGTGCCAGCAGTTCGGGGGGTTTTTATGAAGCTTTCTTT; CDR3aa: CASSSGGFYEAFF
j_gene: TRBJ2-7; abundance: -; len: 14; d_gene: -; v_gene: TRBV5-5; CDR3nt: TGTGCCAGCAGCTTGGGAGAACTGGGCTCCGAGCAGTACTTC; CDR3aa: CASSLGELGSEQYF
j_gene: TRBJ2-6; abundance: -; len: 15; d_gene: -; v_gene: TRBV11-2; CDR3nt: TGTGCCAGCAGCTTAGTCGGGAACGGGGCCAACGTCCTGACTTTC; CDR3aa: CASSLVGNGANVLTF
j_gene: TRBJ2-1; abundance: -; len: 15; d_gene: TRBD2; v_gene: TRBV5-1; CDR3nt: TGCGCCAGCAGCGCGCTAGCGGGGGAGACTAATGAGCAGTTCTTC; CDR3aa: CASSALAGETNEQFF
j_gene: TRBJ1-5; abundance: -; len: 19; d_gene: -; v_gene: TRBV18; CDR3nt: TGTGCCAGCTCACCCTTGGGGGGGGCCGCAAGTTATAGCAATCAGCCCCAGCATTTT; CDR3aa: CASSPLGGAASYSNQPQHF
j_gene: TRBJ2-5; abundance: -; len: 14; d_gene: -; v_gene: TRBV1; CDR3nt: TGCACCAGCAGCCAAGATAATAGGGGTGAGACCCAGTACTTC; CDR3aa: CTSSQDNRGETQYF
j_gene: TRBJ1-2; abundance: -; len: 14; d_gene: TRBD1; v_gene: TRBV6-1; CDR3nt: TGTGCCAGCACCTTAACAGGGGAGAACTATGGCTACACCTTC; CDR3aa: CASTLTGENYGYTF
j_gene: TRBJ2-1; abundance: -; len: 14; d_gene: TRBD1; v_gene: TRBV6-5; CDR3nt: TGTGCCAGCAGTTACGGTCAGGGGGCGAGAGAGCAGTTCTTC; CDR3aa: CASSYGQGAREQFF
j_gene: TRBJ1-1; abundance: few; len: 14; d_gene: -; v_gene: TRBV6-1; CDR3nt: TGTGCCAGCAGTGATGCGGTTCCAGAGAATGAAGCTTTCTTT; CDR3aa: CASSDAVPENEAFF
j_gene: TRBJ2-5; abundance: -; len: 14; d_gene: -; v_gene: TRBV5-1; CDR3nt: TGCGCCAGCAGCTCGGAAAGGGCGGGAGAGACCCAGTACTTC; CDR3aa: CASSSERAGETQYF
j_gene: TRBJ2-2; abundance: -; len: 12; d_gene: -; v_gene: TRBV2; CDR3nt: TGTGCCAGCAGTGAACCCGGGGGGGAGCTGTTTTTT; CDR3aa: CASSEPGGELFF
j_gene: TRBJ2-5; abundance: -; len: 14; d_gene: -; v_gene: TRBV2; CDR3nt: TGTGCCAGCACAAAACGGGGGACCCAAGAGACCCAGTACTTC; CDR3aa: CASTKRGTQETQYF